Detailed here is one T cell receptor (beta chain). One end of the junction is discordant with germline, which a read error may explain. Profiled with immunoSEQ multiplex PCR; TCRdb holds only in-frame clones, not every one. Of roughly 60,000 clones listed, roughly 92% were seen once; the top ten hold around 3.7%. This sample stems from a study of control samples from healthy donors and cancer patients. The germline gives CDR1 MNHEY, CDR2 SVGEGT. The CDR3 has 12 amino acids. The sequenced sample was blood. The rearrangement links TRBV6-2 or TRBV6-3 to TRBJ1-6; 12 bases are shared with TRBD1. The origin of this receptor is a man in his thirties or forties in good health. CDR3 DNA sequence: TGTGCCAGCAGTTGGGGGACAGGGGGCGTTTCGTTT. Protein: CASSWGTGGVSF.